This T cell receptor beta chain is from a study of blood T cell repertoires in COVID-19. Repertoires were generated with immunoSEQ multiplex PCR, while TCRdb's copy carries only in-frame clones and drops some. The data hold around 150,000 clones, with roughly 84% observed a single time. V was trimmed by 0 bases and J by 3 bases, leaving 10 bases between them. Germline-derived CDR1 and CDR2 are MNHEY and SVGAGI. The CDR3 spans 15 residues. The chain combines TRBV6-5 with TRBJ2-3; tentatively, D is TRBD1 (5 bases). This TCR was recovered from a woman in her forties or fifties in a cohort sampled during active or convalescent COVID-19. Sequences were obtained from peripheral blood. The DNA for the CDR3 is TGTGCCAGCAGTTACTCGAGGCAGGGTACAGATACGCAGTATTTT. It yields the protein CASSYSRQGTDTQYF.